The 30 T cell receptor beta chains below come from one sample, sequenced in a study of T cell changes during pregnancy in multiple sclerosis (dated by TCRdb to 2018 to 2020). Libraries were built with the immunoSEQ multiplex PCR assay. The immuneACCESS repertoire file appears here via TCRdb, limited to in-frame rearrangements. These files lack a portion of the clones; in checked studies, under half of the deficit traces to unresolved V genes, and the cause of the others is not known. The sample records more than 60,000 clones, 90% to 95% of which are singletons. The ten largest clones take up roughly 0.29% of the sample. The input for sequencing was CD4+ T cells from peripheral blood mononuclear cells, taken in the third trimester of pregnancy. Every receptor here comes from a female donor in good health, enrolled as a control in a pregnancy study.

The chain is built from TRBV6-6 and TRBJ1-1; D not certain. V was pared by 2 bases and J by 5 bases, with 9 bases between. The CDR3 totals 13 residues. Germline V gene lookup returns CDR1 MNHNY and CDR2 SVGAGI (reference sequence). CDR3 coding DNA: TGTGCCAGCAGTTACCACCCTAGGACTGAAGCTTTCTTT. Encoded protein: CASSYHPRTEAFF.

V is TRBV29-1 and J is TRBJ1-1; 9 bases agree with TRBD1. Germline trimming cut 5 bases from V and 4 bases from J; bases unmatched to any gene: 5. The CDR3 contains 13 residues. The germline gives CDR1 SQVTM, CDR2 ANQGSEA. CDR3 sequence: CSVRQGVGTEAFF. For the CDR3, the DNA is TGCAGCGTTAGACAGGGGGTTGGCACTGAAGCTTTCTTT.

The genes are TRBV19 and TRBJ1-1, with 7 bases identical to TRBD1. The germline CDR1 and CDR2 sequences are LNHDA and SQIVND (reference sequence). V was clipped by 5 bases and J by 2 bases; unmatched bases: 5. The CDR3 spans 14 residues. The CDR3 protein is CASSSGQLNTEAFF. The CDR3 DNA follows: TGTGCCAGTAGTTCGGGACAGCTTAACACTGAAGCTTTCTTT. Combining the CDR3 with reference TRBV19 and TRBJ1-1 gives the whole variable domain DGGITQSPKYLFRKEGQNVTLSCEQNLNHDAMYWYRQDPGQGLRLIYYSQIVNDFQKGDIAEGYSVSREKKESFPLTVTSAQKNPTAFYLCASSSGQLNTEAFFGQGTRLTVV.

The V gene is TRBV15, the J gene TRBJ1-3; perhaps TRBD1 as D (6 bases). Trimming removed 5 bases at V and 4 bases at J, with 12 bases between. The CDR3 length is 14 residues. Germline V CDR1 and CDR2: LNHNV, YYDKDF (reference sequence). CDR3 in amino acids: CATSAQGYGNTIYF. DNA for the CDR3: TGTGCCACCAGCGCTCAGGGGTACGGAAACACCATATATTTT.

In this sample, this clone turned up once. The chain combines TRBV7-2 with TRBJ1-6; 9 nucleotides match TRBD1. This CDR3 has 14 residues. CDR1 is SGHTA and CDR2 is FQGNSA in the germline V gene. V lost 5 bases to trimming and J lost 9 bases; unmatched junction nucleotides: 5. CDR3 sequence reads: CASSRGQGSSPLHF. The CDR3 DNA reads as TGTGCCAGCAGCCGGGGACAGGGTAGTTCACCCCTCCACTTT.

The gene calls are TRBV7-9 and TRBJ1-6, with 7 bases lining up with TRBD1. With 5 bases clipped from V and 2 bases from J, the junction kept 6 bases outside the gene matches. The germline V gene has CDR1 SEHNR and CDR2 FQNEAQ (reference sequence). The length of the CDR3 is 16 residues. As DNA, the CDR3 is TGTGCCAGCAGCCCGAGTGGACAGGCCTATAATTCACCCCTCCACTTT. Protein sequence: CASSPSGQAYNSPLHF.

This clone appeared once. The chain joins TRBV6-1 to TRBJ1-6; a weak D match, TRBD1 (6 bases). The CDR3 has 13 residues. V dropped 8 bases and J dropped 9 bases, with 14 bases sitting between them. CDR1 and CDR2 from the germline V gene are MNHNS and SASEGT. The CDR3 DNA follows: TGTGCCAGCGTACACAGGGACGGTTCACCCCTCCACTTT. Its protein is CASVHRDGSPLHF.

The chain recombines TRBV9 with TRBJ2-5; tentative D call: TRBD1 (5 bases). Germline V lookup: CDR1 SGDLS, CDR2 YYNGEE. The CDR3 loop spans 16 amino acids. V was cut by 0 bases and J by 1 base, with 13 bases left in between. CDR3 sequence (DNA): TGTGCCAGCAGCGTAGCTCTCGGTGGGGCCCAAGAGACCCAGTACTTC. This sequence encodes CASSVALGGAQETQYF.

The CDR3 here is CASSSRQGSGNTIYF. The CDR3 DNA is TGCGCCAGCAGCTCACGGCAGGGTTCTGGAAACACCATATATTTT. The rearrangement links TRBV5-1 to TRBJ1-3, with a tentative D call TRBD1 (5 bases). Germline V gene sequence: CDR1 SGHRS, CDR2 YFSETQ. This CDR3 contains 15 residues. V lost 3 bases and J 1 base, leaving 11 bases between the germline ends.

The chain couples TRBV9 to TRBJ1-2; 10 nucleotides align to TRBD1. The CDR3 extends over 15 amino acids. Trimming took 0 bases from V and 4 from J; bases not matched to a gene: 3. Looked up from germline, CDR1 is SGDLS and CDR2 is YYNGEE. The CDR3 sequence: CASSVVGTGVYGYTF. The CDR3, as DNA: TGTGCCAGCAGCGTAGTTGGGACAGGGGTCTATGGCTACACCTTC.

The V and J genes are TRBV30 and TRBJ1-2; the match to TRBD1 covers 11 bases. From germline, CDR1 is GTSNPN and CDR2 SVGIG (reference sequence). The CDR3 spans 16 residues. V trimming: 3 bases; J trimming: 4 bases; junction bases outside the gene matches: 10. The CDR3 protein is CAWSPRTGGPSYGYTF. In DNA form, the CDR3 reads TGTGCCTGGAGCCCGAGGACAGGGGGCCCCAGCTATGGCTACACCTTC.

This sequence joins TRBV9 and TRBJ1-1; 7 bases line up with TRBD1. This CDR3 is built from 13 residues. The J segment lost 8 bases and the V segment lost 0 bases, leaving 4 bases of the junction unmatched. CDR1 is SGDLS and CDR2 is YYNGEE in the germline V gene. CDR3: CASSVAGGIEAFF. The CDR3 DNA reads TGTGCCAGCAGCGTAGCAGGGGGGATCGAAGCTTTCTTT.

The chain joins TRBV11-2 to TRBJ2-7; 7 bases are shared with TRBD1. This CDR3 has 16 residues. J lost 4 bases, V lost 0 bases, and 9 bases had no gene match. Germline CDR1 SGHAT, CDR2 FQNNGV. CDR3 in amino acids: CASSLDGTGVGYEQYF. CDR3 bases: TGTGCCAGCAGCTTAGATGGAACAGGGGTTGGGTACGAGCAGTACTTC.

The chain has TRBV5-1 and TRBJ2-3, with TRBD2 matching 11 bases. The CDR3 has 16 residues. Trimming cost V 5 bases and J 0 bases; bases outside gene matches: 5. Germline V gives CDR1 SGHRS, CDR2 YFSETQ. The CDR3 DNA reads TGCGCCAGCAGACGGACTAGCGGGCAAAGCACAGATACGCAGTATTTT. Its translation is CASRRTSGQSTDTQYF.

This chain links TRBV9 with TRBJ1-3; unclear D gene. V was trimmed by 0 bases and J by 0 bases, leaving 10 bases between them. The CDR3 runs 16 residues. From germline, CDR1 is SGDLS and CDR2 YYNGEE. The CDR3 here is CASSVVSGNSGNTIYF. In nucleotides, the CDR3 is TGTGCCAGCAGCGTAGTGTCGGGTAACTCTGGAAACACCATATATTTT. Full variable domain (remainder filled in from reference TRBV9 and TRBJ1-3): DSGVTQTPKHLITATGQRVTLRCSPRSGDLSVYWYQQSLDQGLQFLIQYYNGEERAKGNILERFSAQQFPDLHSELNLSSLELGDSALYFCASSVVSGNSGNTIYFGEGSWLTVV.

The J gene is TRBJ1-6, the V gene TRBV7-2; weak D call: TRBD1 (6 bases). The CDR3 has 16 amino acids. The germline CDR1 and CDR2 sequences are SGHTA and FQGNSA. Trimming removed 6 bases at V and 1 base at J, with 13 bases between. CDR3 loop: CASSPTTGSYNSPLHF. The CDR3 DNA follows: TGTGCCAGCAGTCCAACCACAGGGTCCTATAATTCACCCCTCCACTTT.

The CDR3 nucleotides read TGTGCCAGTAGTATATCTAGGGGCTCCTATAATTCACCCCTCCACTTT. Translation gives CASSISRGSYNSPLHF. This rearrangement joins TRBV19 to TRBJ1-6; D may be TRBD1 (5 bases). The V and J ends lost 2 bases and 0 bases respectively, with 8 bases between them. The CDR3 runs 16 residues. Germline CDR1 LNHDA, CDR2 SQIVND (reference sequence).

This chain links TRBV7-2 with TRBJ1-1, with D uncertain. The CDR3 is made up of 12 amino acids. Trimming took 2 bases from V and 11 from J, leaving 12 bases between them. Germline values: CDR1 SGHTA, CDR2 FQGNSA. The CDR3 loop is CASSLMEGWAFF. In nucleotides, the CDR3 is TGTGCCAGCAGCTTAATGGAGGGTTGGGCTTTCTTT.

This clone was picked up one time. The chain recombines TRBV11-2 with TRBJ2-3; tentative D call: TRBD1 (5 bases). V lost 1 base and J 0 bases, leaving 5 bases between the germline ends. Looked up from germline, CDR1 is SGHAT and CDR2 is FQNNGV. This CDR3 has 14 residues. This CDR3 reads CASSLAGSTDTQYF. Here the CDR3 DNA reads TGTGCCAGCAGCTTAGCAGGGAGCACAGATACGCAGTATTTT.

The V gene is TRBV2, the J gene TRBJ1-2; D perhaps matches TRBD1 (6 bases). The CDR3 extends over 13 amino acids. Germline assignment: CDR1 SNHLY and CDR2 FYNNEI. The germline V and J ends were trimmed by 3 bases and 7 bases, with 12 bases remaining between them. The CDR3 region has the DNA TGTGCCAGCAGTGAGCGGGGGGCCTTTGGCTACACCTTC. Protein sequence: CASSERGAFGYTF.

CDR3 sequence reads: CASSPGTAYGYTF. DNA of the CDR3: TGTGCCAGCAGCCCTGGGACAGCGTATGGCTACACCTTC. The V call is TRBV7-9, the J call TRBJ1-2; TRBD1 matches at 7 bases. The CDR3 length is 13 residues. Germline lookup yields CDR1 SEHNR and CDR2 FQNEAQ (reference sequence). Trimming at V came to 5 bases and at J to 5 bases, leaving 5 bases not matched to a gene.

This rearrangement joins TRBV25-1 to TRBJ2-7, with no clear D. Germline CDR1 reads MGHDK; CDR2 reads SYGVNS. The CDR3 length is 14 residues. V lost 7 bases, J lost 1 base, and 14 bases lay in between. CDR3 in DNA: TGTGCCAGCATCCCAGGAAAGATTTCCTACGAGCAGTACTTC. Translated, it gives CASIPGKISYEQYF.

This sequence joins TRBV7-9 and TRBJ2-3, with 14 bases that match TRBD2. V was clipped by 5 bases and J by 8 bases; unmatched bases: 9. The CDR3 runs 16 residues. CDR1 and CDR2 (germline): SEHNR, FQNEAQ (reference sequence). The CDR3 reads CASSPSRLAGGLTQYF. DNA of the CDR3: TGTGCCAGCAGCCCTTCCCGACTAGCGGGGGGGCTTACGCAGTATTTT.

The V call is TRBV5-1, the J call TRBJ2-3, with 12 bases fitting TRBD2. V lost 3 bases, J lost 5 bases, and 7 bases stayed unmatched. The CDR3 has 16 residues. CDR1 SGHRS and CDR2 YFSETQ come from the germline V gene. The CDR3 loop reads CASSSTGTSGQDTQYF. As DNA, the CDR3 is TGCGCCAGCAGCTCTACCGGGACTAGCGGGCAAGATACGCAGTATTTT. Full variable domain (remainder filled in from reference TRBV5-1 and TRBJ2-3): KAGVTQTPRYLIKTRGQQVTLSCSPISGHRSVSWYQQTPGQGLQFLFEYFSETQRNKGNFPGRFSGRQFSNSRSEMNVSTLELGDSALYLCASSSTGTSGQDTQYFGPGTRLTVL.

The chain couples TRBV19 to TRBJ1-3; perhaps TRBD1 as D (6 bases). The CDR3 is made up of 17 amino acids. CDR1 and CDR2 (germline): LNHDA, SQIVND (reference sequence). The V gene lost 0 bases and the J gene lost 2 bases, with 14 bases spanning the gap. CDR3 sequence reads: CASSIELLGAAGNTIYF. CDR3 nucleotide sequence: TGTGCCAGTAGTATAGAGCTGCTGGGGGCAGCTGGAAACACCATATATTTT.

V and J are TRBV15 and TRBJ1-2, with D tentatively TRBD1 (5 bases). CDR1 is LNHNV, CDR2 YYDKDF, per germline (reference sequence). Trimming pared 0 bases from V and 10 bases from J, leaving 18 bases between. This CDR3 region has 15 residues. The CDR3 loop is CATSRDAGVGEDYTF. The CDR3 region has the DNA TGTGCCACCAGCAGAGACGCGGGGGTAGGGGAAGACTACACCTTC.

The chain combines TRBV30 with TRBJ1-3, with TRBD1 identical over 11 bases. Germline values: CDR1 GTSNPN, CDR2 SVGIG (reference sequence). This CDR3 spans 19 amino acids. V dropped 3 bases and J dropped 3; count of bases not matched to a gene: 16. CDR3 nucleotide sequence: TGTGCCTGGAGCCCCCGATGGGGAGGACAGGGGGCTCGTGGAAACACCATATATTTT. Its protein product is CAWSPRWGGQGARGNTIYF.

This clone has more than one count but fewer than ten. This rearrangement joins TRBV18 to TRBJ1-2; no reliable D call. Germline lookup yields CDR1 KGHSH and CDR2 LQKENI. Trimming shortened V by 3 bases and J by 0 bases, and 11 bases separated the two germline ends. The length of the CDR3 is 15 residues. The CDR3 region is CASSPIETANYGYTF. CDR3 DNA sequence: TGTGCCAGCTCACCGATAGAAACCGCTAACTATGGCTACACCTTC.

This clone was counted a few times. The same CDR3 is also encoded by other DNA sequences in this sample. V is TRBV7-8 and J is TRBJ1-2; D uncertain. The germline gives CDR1 SGHVS, CDR2 FQNEAQ. Trimming stripped 3 bases from V and 3 bases from J, with 8 bases between. The CDR3 has 13 amino acids. CDR3 coding DNA: TGTGCCAGCAGCTTGGGGAGGGACTATGGCTACACCTTC. Translating gives CASSLGRDYGYTF. Using reference TRBV7-8 and TRBJ1-2 for the parts outside the CDR3, the full variable domain is GAGVSQSPRYKVAKRGQDVALRCDPISGHVSLFWYQQALGQGPEFLTYFQNEAQLDKSGLPSDRFFAERPEGSVSTLKIQRTQQEDSAVYLCASSLGRDYGYTFGSGTRLTVV.

For this clone: The sample contains more than one DNA sequence encoding this CDR3. The chain couples TRBV6-5 to TRBJ1-6; D gene unclear. The CDR3 has 15 residues. V lost 0 bases and J lost 10, with 13 bases in between. The germline gives CDR1 MNHEY, CDR2 SVGAGI. The CDR3 loop reads CASSYSEAANSPLHF. CDR3 bases: TGTGCCAGCAGTTACTCGGAGGCAGCTAACTCACCCCTCCACTTT.